This T cell receptor (beta chain) was obtained from a study of T cell responses to AZD1222 COVID-19 vaccine. Points from the study as a whole: Breadth and depth of Spike-specific TCRs rose after two AZD1222 doses. White British ancestry dominated among donors, who included more females, and clonal diversity was possibly underestimated.

Assay: immunoSEQ multiplex PCR; the TCRdb copy retains only in-frame clones and omits some. The sample yields 180,000 or so clones, around 89% seen once. Comment on this clone: The antigen is unknown.

Here the sequenced sample was peripheral blood, taken 28 days after the second dose of the MenACWY control vaccine. The source of this sequence is an adult who received the MenACWY meningococcal vaccine as a control.

The CDR3 bases are TGTGCCAGCCAAACCGGGGCTAGGCCTGATGGCTACACCTTC. It is translated as CASQTGARPDGYTF. This chain joins TRBV28 and TRBJ1-2, with a tentative D call TRBD1 (5 bases). V lost 8 bases and J lost 6, with 19 bases in between. This CDR3 comprises 14 residues. Germline-derived CDR1 and CDR2 are MDHEN and SYDVKM.